This T cell receptor (beta chain) was sequenced for a study of blood T cells in healthy people across ages. On the study more broadly: About one barcoded beta molecule per two T cells came from capture by template switching.

Germline CDR1 and CDR2: SGHAT and FQNNGV. Trimming pared 4 bases from V and 2 bases from J, leaving 12 bases between. The CDR3 spans 15 residues. Primers used in a second PCR of about 6 to 11 cycles were a sample-barcoded 5' primer and a J-beta primer mix. Every sample returned 3 million or more CDR3-containing paired-end reads. MiXCR, applied by TCRdb to the 5' RACE reads, yields one record per CDR3 protein. The data hold about 1,400,000 distinct CDR3 sequences, with roughly 40% observed a single time. Study results and limitations: The long-lived group displayed more naive CD4+ cells, plus higher diversity, than the aged donors did.

This clonotype was seen a few times. Antigen: not known. Sequencing was performed on blood. J is TRBJ2-1 and V is TRBV11-2; TRBD2 is a possible D gene (7 bases). The sequence came from a woman between 18 and 29 years old in good health. The CDR3 bases are TGTGCCAGCAGCTACTCCGGGGGGCCCTACAATGAGCAGTTCTTC. This gives the protein CASSYSGGPYNEQFF.